This TCR beta chain was profiled in a study of cytomegalovirus exposure and HLA in healthy donors. Broader study findings: A cluster of highly shared sequence variants was likely a sequencing artifact. A few CMV-associated chains were confirmed in vitro to be specific for CMV antigens. It was only CMV serostatus that was available as immune exposure information.

The V end lost 5 bases, the J end lost 3 bases, and 17 bases lay between the germline ends. The CDR3 is 16 residues long. Germline CDR1 is SGHRS and CDR2 is YFSETQ. Details on this clone: Its antigen is not identified.

The PCR contained 60 Vbeta and 13 Jbeta primers. In the study's own analysis: In a later analysis, of around 83 million unique beta chains, roughly 9.9 million appeared in at least two donors. TCRdb's table, derived via immunoSEQ multiplex PCR, lists solely in-frame clones and lacks some. V, J and clone size reflect that table, while D and trimming were determined from the DNA. The sample comprises 90,000 to 110,000 clones, around 73% of which are singletons, and approximately 1.2% rests with the top ten. The rearrangement links TRBV5-1 to TRBJ2-2, with D hard to call. The specimen was PBMCs. The clonotype was recovered from a man younger than 45 in good health and CMV-seronegative. Here the CDR3 reads CASRFRGIRDTGELFF. CDR3 sequence (DNA): TGCGCCAGCAGATTCCGCGGCATCCGTGACACCGGGGAGCTGTTTTTT.